Below are 6 T cell receptor beta chains sequenced from a single sample in a study of cytomegalovirus exposure and HLA in healthy donors. Amplification used 60 Vbeta primers and 13 Jbeta primers. Assay used: immunoSEQ multiplex PCR; TCRdb lists only in-frame clones, some missing. The profile shows 200,000 or so clones, over 70% of them singletons. The sample comprised PBMCs. These receptor sequences come from a man aged 50 to 59 in good health and CMV-seronegative.

With regard to this clone: This sample includes further DNA sequences coding for the same CDR3. V and J are TRBV7-2 and TRBJ1-2; 7 bases align to TRBD1. The CDR3 sequence is 14 residues long. The J segment lost 1 base and the V segment lost 4 bases, leaving 3 bases of the junction unmatched. CDR1 and CDR2 (germline): SGHTA, FQGNSA. The CDR3 loop is CASSSDRSNYGYTF. CDR3 sequence (DNA): TGTGCCAGCAGCTCGGACAGGAGTAACTATGGCTACACCTTC. Complete variable domain (other parts from reference TRBV7-2 and TRBJ1-2): GAGVSQSPSNKVTEKGKDVELRCDPISGHTALYWYRQSLGQGLEFLIYFQGNSAPDKSGLPSDRFSAERTGGSVSTLTIQRTQQEDSAVYLCASSSDRSNYGYTFGSGTRLTVV.

J is TRBJ1-1 and V is TRBV12-5, with TRBD1 as a possible D gene (5 bases). CDR3 length equals 14 residues. Trimming took off 6 bases at V and 2 bases at J, with 13 bases between the two ends. The germline V gene has CDR1 LGHNT and CDR2 FRNRAP. The DNA of the CDR3 is TGTGCTAGTGGCACGGCTTGGACAAACACTGAAGCTTTCTTT. It codes for CASGTAWTNTEAFF.

The chain is built from TRBV18 and TRBJ2-7, with a possible D match to TRBD1 (6 bases). V was trimmed by 4 bases and J by 3 bases, leaving 10 bases between them. Germline V gene lookup returns CDR1 KGHSH and CDR2 LQKENI. This CDR3 has 13 amino acids. CDR3 in DNA: TGTGCCAGCTCACTGTCCAGGGGCTACGAGCAGTACTTC. Amino acids: CASSLSRGYEQYF.

This clone was picked up one time. The chain recombines TRBV27 with TRBJ2-4; TRBD2 matches 7 bases. The CDR3 has 14 residues. The V gene end was trimmed by 4 bases and the J gene end by 5 bases; junction bases not matched to a gene: 5. The germline V gene encodes CDR1 MNHEY and CDR2 SMNVEV (reference sequence). The CDR3: CASSWFAGENIQYF. The CDR3, as DNA: TGTGCCAGCAGTTGGTTTGCGGGGGAAAACATTCAGTACTTC.

The J gene is TRBJ2-5, the V gene TRBV6-5, with D tentatively TRBD1 (6 bases). V lost 6 bases, J lost 7 bases, and 12 bases lay in between. The CDR3 covers 12 residues. Germline-derived CDR1 and CDR2 are MNHEY and SVGAGI. CDR3 region: CASRTGSGTQYF. As DNA, the CDR3 is TGTGCCAGCAGGACAGGTTCGGGGACCCAGTACTTC.

The rearrangement links TRBV2 to TRBJ1-1; D is ambiguous. CDR3 length: 18 residues. CDR1 and CDR2 (germline): SNHLY, FYNNEI. V was trimmed by 5 bases and J by 4 bases, leaving 26 bases between them. In DNA, the CDR3 is TGTGCCAGCAGTTCCCCCCTCGGAGCCTCGCACCGGGGCACTGAAGCTTTCTTT. Its translation: CASSSPLGASHRGTEAFF.